Listed below are T cell receptor beta chains from one sample, sequenced in a study of graft-versus-host responses after intestinal transplantation. Method: immunoSEQ multiplex PCR; TCRdb's copy keeps in-frame clones and lacks some. The table records some 87,000 clones, approximately 92% of them present only once. These receptors are not linked to any known antigen. Source: unstimulated CD8+ T cells sorted from spleen or lymph node cells, taken before transplant. The origin of the receptors is a human donor who was the organ donor for an intestinal transplant. CDR3s include the opening cysteine and the closing phenylalanine or tryptophan. The D gene is left open where the match is weak. Size is omitted from some rows. Given values are once, few, many or a class for expanded clones.

J: TRBJ2-7; D: TRBD1; V: TRBV18; size: .; DNA: TGTGCCAGCTCGCCGACAGGGGGACGCGAGCAGTACTTC; CDR3: CASSPTGGREQYF
J: TRBJ2-7; D: TRBD1; V: TRBV7-6; size: .; DNA: TGTGCCAGCAGCTCCGGGGGGACAGGGGGGTTCGAGCAGTACTTC; CDR3: CASSSGGTGGFEQYF
J: TRBJ2-2; D: .; V: TRBV5-8; size: .; DNA: TGTGCCAGCAGCTTGGGGTGGGGGCCCTCCGGGGAGCTGTTTTTT; CDR3: CASSLGWGPSGELFF
J: TRBJ2-5; D: .; V: TRBV11-3; size: .; DNA: TGTGCCAGCAGCTTCGAAGAGACCCAGTACTTC; CDR3: CASSFEETQYF
J: TRBJ1-1; D: .; V: TRBV7-9; size: once; DNA: TGTGCCAGCTGCTCAGGGGTCCACACTGAAGCTTTCTTT; CDR3: CASCSGVHTEAFF
J: TRBJ1-1; D: TRBD1; V: TRBV5-4; size: once; DNA: TGTGCCAGCAGAGGACAGGGAGAAGCTTTCTTT; CDR3: CASRGQGEAFF
J: TRBJ1-1; D: .; V: TRBV11-3; size: .; DNA: TGTGCCAGCAGCTCCCGGGTCCCCACTGAAGCTTTCTTT; CDR3: CASSSRVPTEAFF
J: TRBJ1-5; D: .; V: TRBV28; size: .; DNA: TGTGCCAGCAGTTTCAACCCCGGAGGGAGTAGCAATCAGCCCCAGCATTTT; CDR3: CASSFNPGGSSNQPQHF
J: TRBJ2-1; D: .; V: TRBV7-9; size: .; DNA: TGTGCCAGCAGCACCAGGACAGATTACAATGAGCAGTTCTTC; CDR3: CASSTRTDYNEQFF
J: TRBJ2-5; D: .; V: TRBV27; size: .; DNA: TGTGCCAGCAGGTCCGCGGACCAAGAGACCCAGTACTTC; CDR3: CASRSADQETQYF
J: TRBJ1-1; D: .; V: TRBV19; size: .; DNA: TGTGCCAGTAGTTATAGGACTAACACTGAAGCTTTCTTT; CDR3: CASSYRTNTEAFF
J: TRBJ1-4; D: .; V: TRBV7-2; size: .; DNA: TGTGCCAGCCGGGGGGCAGGGTCTGAAAAACTGTTTTTT; CDR3: CASRGAGSEKLFF
J: TRBJ2-1; D: TRBD2; V: TRBV30; size: once; DNA: TGTGCCTGGAGTGTACACGGGAGGGACAATGAGCAGTTCTTC; CDR3: CAWSVHGRDNEQFF
J: TRBJ2-3; D: TRBD2; V: TRBV11-1; size: .; DNA: TGTGCCAGCAGCCTACTAGCGGGACCCGATACGCAGTATTTT; CDR3: CASSLLAGPDTQYF
J: TRBJ1-4; D: .; V: TRBV6-5; size: few; DNA: TGTGCCAGCAGTTACTCCGGGGGTGTGAATGAAAAACTGTTTTTT; CDR3: CASSYSGGVNEKLFF
J: TRBJ2-3; D: .; V: TRBV30; size: .; DNA: TGTGCCTCGAAGGGTAGCGGTCGCACAGATACGCAGTATTTT; CDR3: CASKGSGRTDTQYF
J: TRBJ2-7; D: .; V: TRBV28; size: .; DNA: TGTGCCAGCAGTAGGCTAGCTTGGTCCCACGAGCAGTACTTC; CDR3: CASSRLAWSHEQYF
J: TRBJ2-7; D: TRBD2; V: TRBV7-9; size: .; DNA: TGTGCCAGCAGCTGGGCCGTGGGACTAGCGGGGGGGTTGAAGCAGTACTTC; CDR3: CASSWAVGLAGGLKQYF
J: TRBJ2-2; D: .; V: TRBV28; size: .; DNA: TGTGCCAGCAGTTTTATCCCAGACAGCACCGGGGAGCTGTTTTTT; CDR3: CASSFIPDSTGELFF
J: TRBJ2-3; D: .; V: TRBV7-2; size: .; DNA: TGTGCCAGCAGCTTAGCGCTAGGGGGGGGTACAACAGATACGCAGTATTTT; CDR3: CASSLALGGGTTDTQYF
J: TRBJ2-5; D: .; V: TRBV27; size: .; DNA: TGTGCCAGCCCTTACCTGGGCGGGGAAGAGACCCAGTACTTC; CDR3: CASPYLGGEETQYF
J: TRBJ2-2; D: .; V: TRBV4-1; size: .; DNA: TGCGCCAGCAGCTACCAGGCAATCACCGGGGAGCTGTTTTTT; CDR3: CASSYQAITGELFF
J: TRBJ2-1; D: .; V: TRBV5-4; size: .; DNA: TGTGCCAGCAGGGAGAGCTCCTACAATGAGCAGTTCTTC; CDR3: CASRESSYNEQFF
J: TRBJ1-5; D: .; V: TRBV15; size: .; DNA: TGTGCCACCAGCAGGTCCAGGGTTAGCAATCAGCCCCAGCATTTT; CDR3: CATSRSRVSNQPQHF
J: TRBJ2-7; D: TRBD1; V: TRBV28; size: .; DNA: TGTGCCAGCAGTGGGACAGAAACCTTCTACGAGCAGTACTTC; CDR3: CASSGTETFYEQYF
J: TRBJ2-7; D: .; V: TRBV7-9; size: .; DNA: TGTGCCAGCAGCCCCACCTTTGGGGGGAGCTCCTACGAGCAGTACTTC; CDR3: CASSPTFGGSSYEQYF
J: TRBJ1-2; D: TRBD1; V: TRBV27; size: .; DNA: TGTGCCAGCAGTTACGGGACAGGGGGCGGCTATGGCTACACCTTC; CDR3: CASSYGTGGGYGYTF
J: TRBJ2-1; D: TRBD2; V: TRBV25-1; size: .; DNA: TGTGCCAGCAGCCCCTCTGGCGGGAGATTCGATGAGCAGTTCTTC; CDR3: CASSPSGGRFDEQFF
J: TRBJ1-1; D: .; V: TRBV7-9; size: .; DNA: TGTGCCAGCAGCTTAGCGTGGCCCAGGGGAATGAACACTGAAGCTTTCTTT; CDR3: CASSLAWPRGMNTEAFF
J: TRBJ2-3; D: TRBD2; V: TRBV7-9; size: .; DNA: TGTGCCAGCAGCGTTAGCGGGGGGGCAGTTAGTCAACATACGCAGTATTTT; CDR3: CASSVSGGAVSQHTQYF
J: TRBJ2-7; D: .; V: TRBV5-6; size: few; DNA: TGTGCCAGCAGCGAGGCTTCCCTCCCCTACGAGCAGTACTTC; CDR3: CASSEASLPYEQYF